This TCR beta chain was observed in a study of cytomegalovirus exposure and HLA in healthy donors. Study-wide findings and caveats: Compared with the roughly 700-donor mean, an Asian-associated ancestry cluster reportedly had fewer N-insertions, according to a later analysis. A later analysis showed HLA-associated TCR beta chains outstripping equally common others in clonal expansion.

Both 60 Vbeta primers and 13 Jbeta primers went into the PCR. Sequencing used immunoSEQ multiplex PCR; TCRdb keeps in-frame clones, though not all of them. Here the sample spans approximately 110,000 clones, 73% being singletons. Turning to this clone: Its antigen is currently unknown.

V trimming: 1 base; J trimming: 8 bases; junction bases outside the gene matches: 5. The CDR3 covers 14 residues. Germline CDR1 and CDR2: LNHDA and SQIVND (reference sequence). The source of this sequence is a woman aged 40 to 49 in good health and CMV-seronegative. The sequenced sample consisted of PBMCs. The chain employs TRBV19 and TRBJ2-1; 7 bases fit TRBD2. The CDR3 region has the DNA TGTGCCAGTAGTATAGGTCCGACTAGCTATGAGCAGTTCTTC. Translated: CASSIGPTSYEQFF.